One and the same sample provided the 21 T cell receptor beta chains below, sequenced in a study of regulatory T cells in long-lasting Graves disease. Arm-PCR with iRepertoire HTBI primers amplified the CDR3 regions for these TCR beta libraries. TCRdb processed the multiplex PCR reads anew with MiXCR; each CDR3 protein has one entry. The repertoire holds about 300,000 distinct CDR3 sequences, with 18% as singletons. Regarding time point: newly diagnosed GD, antithyroid drugs for less than 3 months. PBMC RNA served as the TCR library source. The material was peripheral blood mononuclear cells (PBMCs), obtained at new diagnosis, from a patient treated with antithyroid drugs. These receptors were collected from a female donor with Graves disease.

This clonotype was seen more than once but under ten times. The chain combines TRBV30 with TRBJ2-7; possibly TRBD1 for D (5 bases). Germline V gene lookup returns CDR1 GTSNPN and CDR2 SVGIG (reference sequence). Trimming cost V 4 bases and J 6 bases, with 19 bases left between them. The CDR3 sequence is 14 residues long. CDR3 in amino acids: CAWIGAALTSEQYF. CDR3 in DNA: TGTGCCTGGATAGGGGCCGCCCTCACGAGCGAGCAGTACTTC. Full variable domain (missing parts from reference TRBV30 and TRBJ2-7): SQTIHQWPATLVQPVGSPLSLECTVEGTSNPNLYWYRQAAGRGLQLLFYSVGIGQISSEVPQNLSASRPQDRQFILSSKKLLLSDSGFYLCAWIGAALTSEQYFGPGTRLTVT.

This clonotype has at least ten counts. This chain uses TRBV2 with TRBJ2-1; D uncertain. This CDR3 contains 12 residues. The V and J ends lost 7 bases and 10 bases respectively, with 14 bases between them. Germline CDR1 SNHLY, CDR2 FYNNEI. The CDR3 DNA sequence: TGTGCCAGCATGGATTGGAGCAACGAGCAGTTCTTC. It encodes CASMDWSNEQFF.

The table lists this clonotype with a count of one. A far larger clone lies a single base away; this is likely a read error. The chain combines TRBV2 with TRBJ2-1, with a weak D call TRBD2 (5 bases). CDR3 length equals 15 residues. Germline V gene lookup returns CDR1 SNHLY and CDR2 FYNNEI. Here the CDR3 DNA reads TGTGCCAGCAGCCCCCCCGGAGGAACCTACAATGAGCAGCTCTTC. It translates to CASSPPGGTYNEQLF.

This chain uses TRBV5-1 with TRBJ2-2; maybe TRBD2 (7 bases). CDR1 is SGHRS, CDR2 YFSETQ, per germline. V gave up 0 bases and J gave up 6 bases, with 18 bases separating them. The CDR3 sequence is 17 residues long. CDR3 region: CASSLDTPRGGSGELFF. The CDR3 region has the DNA TGCGCCAGCAGCTTGGACACCCCGAGGGGGGGGTCCGGGGAGCTGTTTTTT.

This clonotype came up many times. The rearrangement joins TRBV2 to TRBJ1-1; unclear D gene. From germline, CDR1 is SNHLY and CDR2 FYNNEI. CDR3 size: 11 residues. Between the trimmed V and J ends, which lost 8 bases and 10 bases, there was a span of 14 bases. CDR3 amino acids: CASGLDSRAFF. The DNA of the CDR3 is TGTGCCAGCGGCCTGGACTCAAGAGCTTTCTTT.

In this sample, this clonotype turned up many times. The rearrangement links TRBV6-1 to TRBJ2-3; D is perhaps TRBD2 (6 bases). The CDR3 sequence is 15 residues long. The V end lost 3 bases, the J end lost 2 bases, and 12 bases lay between the germline ends. Germline V gene data show CDR1 as MNHNS and CDR2 as SASEGT. The CDR3, as DNA: TGTGCCAGCAGTGAGGGGGGATGGATCACAGATACGCAGTATTTT. It yields the protein CASSEGGWITDTQYF.

This clonotype was counted once. The chain is built from TRBV7-3 and TRBJ2-3, with 10 bases identical to TRBD2. Germline V gene data show CDR1 as SGHTA and CDR2 as FQGTGA. CDR3 length: 15 amino acids. After removal of 5 bases from V and 4 bases from J, the junction contained 6 bases not matched to a gene. The CDR3 protein is CASSLQAGGPDTQYF. CDR3 sequence (DNA): TGTGCCAGCAGCCTCCAAGCGGGAGGGCCAGATACGCAGTATTTT.

This clonotype was observed at least ten times. The genes are TRBV6-1 and TRBJ1-1, with unresolved D. The germline V gene encodes CDR1 MNHNS and CDR2 SASEGT. The CDR3 extends over 11 amino acids. V was shortened by 1 base and J by 6 bases, with 3 bases between the two germline ends. The CDR3 DNA reads as TGTGCCAGCAGTGAAGATGCTGAAGCTTTCTTT. It is translated as CASSEDAEAFF.

This clonotype showed up many times. The rearrangement joins TRBV19 to TRBJ1-2; D remains ambiguous. CDR3 size: 15 residues. V gave up 10 bases and J gave up 3 bases, with 21 bases separating them. Per the germline V gene, CDR1 is LNHDA and CDR2 is SQIVND (reference sequence). The CDR3 nucleotides read TGTGCCACCAAGGAAGGTTTGGATACGCACTATGGCTACACCTTC. Its translation is CATKEGLDTHYGYTF.

V and J are TRBV25-1 and TRBJ1-1; maybe TRBD1 (5 bases). The V end was cut by 7 bases, the J end by 2 bases, with 20 bases between. The germline V gene has CDR1 MGHDK and CDR2 SYGVNS. There are 16 residues in the CDR3. The CDR3 DNA follows: TGTGCCAGCACCCCGACAAGGGGCAAGGGAAACACTGAAGCTTTCTTT. This codes for CASTPTRGKGNTEAFF.

This clonotype occurred many times. The chain couples TRBV29-1 to TRBJ1-2, with no clear D. The germline V gene has CDR1 SQVTM and CDR2 ANQGSEA. V lost 2 bases, J lost 4 bases, and 14 bases lay in between. This CDR3 has 14 amino acids. This CDR3 reads CSVEIPLTGYGYTF. The DNA for the CDR3 is TGCAGCGTTGAAATCCCGCTTACGGGCTATGGCTACACCTTC.

This chain links TRBV10-3 with TRBJ1-4; the D is unclear. Per germline, CDR1 ENHRY and CDR2 SYGVKD. Trimming removed 2 bases from V and 8 bases from J, with 9 bases in between. There are 13 residues in the CDR3. The CDR3 region has the DNA TGTGCCATCAGTGAGGGACGGAAAGAAAAACTGTTTTTT. Protein product: CAISEGRKEKLFF.

This clonotype occurred many times. This chain connects TRBV6-2 or TRBV6-3 to TRBJ2-3, with D possibly TRBD2 on 6 matching bases. CDR1 is MNHEY, CDR2 SVGEGT, per germline. The germline V and J ends were trimmed by 6 bases and 5 bases, with 15 bases remaining between them. The CDR3 is 14 amino acids. CDR3 in amino acids: CASSHRTGLDTQYF. The DNA for the CDR3 is TGTGCCAGCAGCCACCGGACGGGACTAGATACGCAGTATTTT.

This clonotype was observed many times. The genes are TRBV5-1 and TRBJ2-7, with TRBD1 identical over 11 bases. This CDR3 is built from 15 residues. The trim removed 4 bases at V and 4 bases at J, leaving 7 bases unmatched. Germline-derived CDR1 and CDR2 are SGHRS and YFSETQ. As DNA, the CDR3 is TGCGCCAGCAGCGATAGGGACAGGGGGAAGTACGAGCAGTACTTC. It is translated as CASSDRDRGKYEQYF.

This chain uses TRBV5-1 with TRBJ2-4, with TRBD2 matching 11 bases. The CDR3 contains 17 residues. The germline V gene encodes CDR1 SGHRS and CDR2 YFSETQ. The junction had 5 bases not matched to a gene; V was cut back by 3 bases and J by 0 bases. The CDR3 protein is CASSWGTSGVAKNIQYF. The CDR3 bases are TGCGCCAGCAGCTGGGGGACTAGCGGTGTAGCCAAAAACATTCAGTACTTC.

This clonotype occurred a few times. An end of the junction does not agree with germline; a read error may underlie this. This chain uses TRBV7-8 with TRBJ1-1; no definite D call. CDR1 is SGHVS, CDR2 FQNEAQ, per germline. CDR3 size: 15 residues. CDR3 nucleotides: TGTGCCAGCAGCTTAAGAAGGGTAGAGAACACTGAAGCTTCCTTT. Protein product: CASSLRRVENTEASF. The full variable domain, its missing parts supplied by reference TRBV7-8 and TRBJ1-1, is GAGVSQSPRYKVAKRGQDVALRCDPISGHVSLFWYQQALGQGPEFLTYFQNEAQLDKSGLPSDRFFAERPEGSVSTLKIQRTQQEDSAVYLCASSLRRVENTEASFGQGTRLTVV.

This clonotype was found many times. The rearrangement links TRBV3-1 to TRBJ1-2, with no clear D. Per the germline V gene, CDR1 is LGHDT and CDR2 is YNNKEL (reference sequence). CDR3 size: 15 residues. The V end lost 4 bases, the J end lost 4 bases, and 16 bases lay between the germline ends. The CDR3 region is CASSRGRHDGYGYTF. CDR3 bases: TGTGCCAGCAGCCGAGGCCGTCATGATGGCTATGGCTACACCTTC.

The chain carries TRBV7-2 and TRBJ2-1; 7 bases are a match to TRBD1. The junction had 13 bases not matched to a gene; V was cut back by 4 bases and J by 7 bases. The germline V gene has CDR1 SGHTA and CDR2 FQGNSA. This CDR3 is built from 16 residues. The CDR3 nucleotides are TGTGCCAGCAGCTCTCGACCGCAGACAGGGACAAATGAGCAGTTCTTC. Translating it yields CASSSRPQTGTNEQFF.

This clonotype was picked up many times. The chain is built from TRBV7-8 and TRBJ2-3; D is undetermined. CDR3 size: 17 residues. Germline assignment: CDR1 SGHVS and CDR2 FQNEAQ. The ends were cut back, 0 bases at V and 4 bases at J, with 17 bases in the middle. As DNA, the CDR3 is TGTGCCAGCAGCTTAGCGCTGACGACCTCACCCCCAGATACGCAGTATTTT. Translated: CASSLALTTSPPDTQYF.

This clonotype was recorded many times. The rearrangement links TRBV27 to TRBJ2-3; no reliable D call. The CDR3 spans 15 residues. V was shortened by 4 bases and J by 6 bases, with 17 bases between the two germline ends. Germline V gene lookup returns CDR1 MNHEY and CDR2 SMNVEV (reference sequence). CDR3: CASSSIPHLGDTQYF. CDR3 DNA sequence: TGTGCCAGCAGTTCGATACCGCACCTAGGCGATACGCAGTATTTT.

This clonotype was found many times. The V gene is TRBV30, the J gene TRBJ2-1, with 8 nucleotides matching TRBD1. The V segment lost 1 base and the J segment 8 bases; nucleotides outside the gene matches: 4. The germline CDR1 and CDR2 sequences are GTSNPN and SVGIG (reference sequence). CDR3 length: 13 amino acids. CDR3 nucleotide sequence: TGTGCCTGGAGTGCAGGGGGCGGGGATGAGCAGTTCTTC. Residues: CAWSAGGGDEQFF.